Described below is a single T cell receptor (beta chain) sequence and its context. Trimming stripped 1 base from V and 0 bases from J, with 7 bases between. CDR1 is SGDLS and CDR2 is YYNGEE in the germline V gene. The CDR3 is 14 amino acids. Amplification used 60 Vbeta primers and 13 Jbeta primers. Here immunoSEQ multiplex PCR was the method, and the copy in TCRdb shows in-frame clones only, minus some. This sample has around 190,000 clones, with under 85% found just once. The sample comes from a study of cytomegalovirus exposure and HLA in healthy donors. This TCR derives from a young woman in good health and CMV-seronegative. The sample was PBMCs. V gene TRBV9 combines with J gene TRBJ1-1; D is undetermined. CDR3 DNA: TGTGCCAGCAGCGTACAACAGCTGAACACTGAAGCTTTCTTT. Translation gives CASSVQQLNTEAFF.